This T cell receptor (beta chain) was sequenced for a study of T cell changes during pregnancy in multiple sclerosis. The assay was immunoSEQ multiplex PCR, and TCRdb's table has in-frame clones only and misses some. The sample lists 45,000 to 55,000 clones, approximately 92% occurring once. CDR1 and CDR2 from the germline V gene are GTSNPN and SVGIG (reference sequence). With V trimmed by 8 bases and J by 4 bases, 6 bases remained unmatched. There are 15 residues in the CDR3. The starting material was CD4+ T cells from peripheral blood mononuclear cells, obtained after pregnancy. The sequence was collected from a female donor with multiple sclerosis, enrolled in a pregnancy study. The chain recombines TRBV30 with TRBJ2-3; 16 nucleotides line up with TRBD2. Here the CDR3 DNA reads TGTGCCGGGACTAGCGGGAGGGCCCCGTCAGATACGCAGTATTTT. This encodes CAGTSGRAPSDTQYF.